Below, 24 T cell receptor beta chains from the same sample are listed, as sequenced in a study of T cells after yellow fever vaccination. One entry per CDR3 protein, called by TCRdb with MiXCR from the 5' RACE reads. The repertoire holds about 630,000 distinct CDR3 sequences, with roughly an eighth as singletons. This material consisted of PBMCs, taken on the day of the yellow fever booster vaccination. Receptors were obtained from a man between 25 and 39 years old who received the YFV17D yellow fever vaccine.

This clonotype came up a few times. The genes are TRBV30 and TRBJ1-5, with D unresolved. The V end was cut by 5 bases, the J end by 0 bases, with 8 bases between. The CDR3 sequence is 13 residues long. Per the germline V gene, CDR1 is GTSNPN and CDR2 is SVGIG (reference sequence). CDR3 protein: CAWGRASNQPQHF. For the CDR3, the DNA is TGTGCCTGGGGTAGGGCTAGCAATCAGCCCCAGCATTTT.

This clonotype was observed a few times. The CDR3 here is CATSRDRSGYNEQFF. Here the CDR3 DNA reads TGTGCCACCAGCAGAGATAGGAGCGGGTACAATGAGCAGTTCTTC. The chain joins TRBV15 to TRBJ2-1, with a possible D match to TRBD2 (6 bases). Looked up from germline, CDR1 is LNHNV and CDR2 is YYDKDF (reference sequence). V dropped 0 bases and J dropped 4 bases, with 10 bases sitting between them. This CDR3 has 15 amino acids.

This clonotype came up many times. This chain joins TRBV27 and TRBJ1-1, with a weak D call TRBD1 (6 bases). V gave up 3 bases and J gave up 6 bases, with 14 bases separating them. The CDR3 is made up of 14 amino acids. CDR1 and CDR2 (germline): MNHEY, SMNVEV (reference sequence). DNA for the CDR3: TGTGCCAGCAGTTTCCGTACGGGGGCGGCTGAAGCTTTCTTT. This gives the protein CASSFRTGAAEAFF.

To note about this clonotype: A much larger clone sits a single nucleotide away, making a read error possible. The CDR3 bases are TGCTGTGCTAGCCCTTGGGACAGGACCAACACAGATACGCAGTATTTT. It translates to CCASPWDRTNTDTQYF. The rearrangement links TRBV20-1 to TRBJ2-3; the match to TRBD1 covers 8 bases. Germline V gives CDR1 DFQATT, CDR2 SNEGSKA (reference sequence). CDR3 length: 16 residues.

This clonotype turned up a few times. The chain carries TRBV20-1 and TRBJ2-3; 8 bases are a match to TRBD1. Germline CDR1 and CDR2: DFQATT and SNEGSKA (reference sequence). The CDR3 totals 16 residues. The ends lost 1 base at V and 2 bases at J; junction bases unmatched: 8. The CDR3 loop reads CSARVFPDRDTDTQYF. The CDR3 DNA is TGCAGTGCTAGAGTCTTCCCGGACAGGGACACAGATACGCAGTATTTT.

The J gene is TRBJ2-1, the V gene TRBV5-1, with 10 positions matching TRBD2. Per the germline V gene, CDR1 is SGHRS and CDR2 is YFSETQ. The CDR3 runs 17 residues. The V segment lost 4 bases and the J segment 4 bases; nucleotides outside the gene matches: 11. The CDR3 reads CASSPEGATSGYNEQFF. CDR3 DNA: TGCGCCAGCAGCCCGGAGGGGGCGACTAGCGGGTACAATGAGCAGTTCTTC.

V usage is TRBV12-3 or TRBV12-4 and J usage is TRBJ2-5; no clear D gene. V was cut by 3 bases and J by 5 bases, with 13 bases left in between. This CDR3 contains 14 residues. The CDR3 coding sequence is TGTGCCAGCAGTTTGCGAGGCGCCTGGGAGACCCAGTACTTC. Translated, it gives CASSLRGAWETQYF.

The J gene is TRBJ2-1, the V gene TRBV30, with no clear D. Germline V gene lookup returns CDR1 GTSNPN and CDR2 SVGIG (reference sequence). There are 10 residues in the CDR3. V lost 7 bases to trimming and J lost 7 bases, with 8 bases between them. CDR3 in amino acids: CAYSGNEQFF. The CDR3 coding sequence is TGTGCCTACTCAGGAAATGAGCAGTTCTTC.

A few counts support this clonotype. The V call is TRBV20-1, the J call TRBJ2-1, with 11 bases aligning to TRBD2. The CDR3 is 14 residues long. Germline CDR1 is DFQATT and CDR2 is SNEGSKA (reference sequence). Trimming removed 4 bases from V and 8 bases from J; junction bases left unmatched: 7. In DNA, the CDR3 is TGCAGTGCTACCCGGACTAGCGGGTTCGATGAGCAGTTCTTC. This codes for CSATRTSGFDEQFF.

Only a few counts were recorded for this clonotype. V is TRBV9 and J is TRBJ2-1; TRBD2 matches at 8 bases. Germline V lookup: CDR1 SGDLS, CDR2 YYNGEE. The CDR3 runs to 16 residues. V gave up 4 bases and J gave up 8 bases; unmatched junction bases: 14. The CDR3 protein is CASSPQEGLGIDEQFF. CDR3 DNA sequence: TGTGCCAGCAGCCCTCAGGAGGGACTAGGGATCGATGAGCAGTTCTTC.

The gene calls are TRBV13 and TRBJ2-7, with D tentatively TRBD1 (5 bases). Trimming removed 2 bases at V and 2 bases at J, with 13 bases between. The CDR3 spans 15 residues. Germline V gene sequence: CDR1 PRHDT, CDR2 FYEKMQ (reference sequence). CDR3 protein: CASSLLQGRPYEQYF. Here the CDR3 DNA reads TGTGCCAGCAGCTTACTGCAGGGCCGACCCTACGAGCAGTACTTC.

The chain couples TRBV27 to TRBJ1-2; D unclear. The CDR3 spans 13 residues. Germline CDR1 reads MNHEY; CDR2 reads SMNVEV (reference sequence). V dropped 6 bases and J dropped 4 bases, with 12 bases sitting between them. CDR3 coding DNA: TGTGCCAGCAGGAAGAAGGGATCCTATGGCTACACCTTC. Translation gives CASRKKGSYGYTF.

This clonotype was detected a few times. CDR3 bases: TGTGCCAGCAGCTTGTTGATAAGCACTGGAAACACCATATATTTT. It yields the protein CASSLLISTGNTIYF. The chain combines TRBV7-2 with TRBJ1-3; D is unresolved. The CDR3 extends over 15 amino acids. Germline V gene sequence: CDR1 SGHTA, CDR2 FQGNSA. Trimming left V 3 bases short and J 2 bases short, with 11 bases between.

This clonotype came up many times. The chain carries TRBV10-3 and TRBJ2-2; 10 bases match TRBD2. V shed 3 bases and J 3 bases; nucleotides not matched to a gene: 4. Germline V lookup: CDR1 ENHRY, CDR2 SYGVKD. The CDR3 totals 16 residues. The CDR3 loop reads CAISDPSGSYTGELFF. CDR3 coding DNA: TGTGCCATCAGTGATCCTAGCGGGAGCTACACCGGGGAGCTGTTTTTT.

The rearrangement joins TRBV7-2 to TRBJ2-5, with 7 bases identical to TRBD2. J lost 7 bases, V lost 1 base, and 3 bases had no gene match. The CDR3 loop spans 13 amino acids. Germline V gene data show CDR1 as SGHTA and CDR2 as FQGNSA. The CDR3 protein is CASSLEGRATQYF. Written as DNA, the CDR3 is TGTGCCAGCAGCTTAGAGGGGAGGGCGACCCAGTACTTC.

This clonotype was seen a few times. This chain joins TRBV10-1 and TRBJ2-1, with D uncertain. The ends were cut back, 4 bases at V and 8 bases at J, with 21 bases in the middle. This CDR3 is 16 amino acids long. Germline CDR1 is WNHNN and CDR2 is SYGVQD (reference sequence). The CDR3 spells CASSVALSPRPDEQFF. Written as DNA, the CDR3 is TGCGCCAGCAGTGTGGCCCTGAGCCCCCGGCCGGATGAGCAGTTCTTC.

The chain links TRBV12-3 or TRBV12-4 to TRBJ1-5, with no clear D. This CDR3 has 15 residues. Between the trimmed V and J ends, which lost 1 base and 4 bases, there was a span of 11 bases. CDR3 loop: CASSLGSHRNQPQHF. The CDR3 DNA is TGTGCCAGCAGTTTAGGGTCTCACCGTAATCAGCCCCAGCATTTT.

This chain links TRBV2 with TRBJ2-6, with TRBD2 identical over 14 bases. Losses at the gene ends were 4 bases for V and 0 bases for J; bases not matched to a gene: 2. This CDR3 has 18 amino acids. Per germline, CDR1 SNHLY and CDR2 FYNNEI. CDR3 protein: CASSGTSGRFSGANVLTF. For the CDR3, the DNA is TGTGCCAGCAGTGGGACTAGCGGGAGGTTCTCTGGGGCCAACGTCCTGACTTTC.

This clonotype has just a few counts. The CDR3 is CSARAGTSGNNEQFF. The CDR3, as DNA: TGCAGTGCTAGAGCCGGGACTAGCGGTAACAATGAGCAGTTCTTC. The chain uses TRBV20-1 and TRBJ2-1; 11 bases are shared with TRBD2. There are 15 residues in the CDR3. J lost 5 bases, V lost 1 base, and 4 bases had no gene match. Looked up from germline, CDR1 is DFQATT and CDR2 is SNEGSKA (reference sequence).

The chain combines TRBV4-2 with TRBJ1-2, with 7 bases identical to TRBD1. The CDR3 sequence is 15 residues long. CDR1 is LGHNA, CDR2 YNFKEQ, per germline. V was clipped by 0 bases and J by 3 bases; unmatched bases: 4. For the CDR3, the DNA is TGTGCCAGCAGCCAAGATAGGGACAGCTACTATGGCTACACCTTC. Translation: CASSQDRDSYYGYTF.

The rearrangement uses TRBV29-1 and TRBJ2-3, with 7 bases lining up with TRBD1. Germline trimming cut 4 bases from V and 6 bases from J; bases unmatched to any gene: 7. CDR1 is SQVTM and CDR2 is ANQGSEA in the germline V gene. The CDR3 length is 13 residues. In DNA, the CDR3 is TGCAGCGTTGCGGGACAGTGGGGGGATACGCAGTATTTT. As protein: CSVAGQWGDTQYF.

The chain employs TRBV18 and TRBJ2-1; D ambiguous. V dropped 0 bases and J dropped 9 bases, with 9 bases sitting between them. The CDR3 has 13 residues. Germline-derived CDR1 and CDR2 are KGHSH and LQKENI. CDR3: CASSPPGSGEQFF. Here the CDR3 DNA reads TGTGCCAGCTCACCACCAGGGTCGGGTGAGCAGTTCTTC.

This clonotype was found a few times. The chain has TRBV5-1 and TRBJ2-7; 10 bases map to TRBD2. V was clipped by 5 bases and J by 6 bases; unmatched bases: 8. The length of the CDR3 is 14 residues. CDR1 is SGHRS and CDR2 is YFSETQ in the germline V gene. The CDR3 DNA reads TGCGCCAGCAGTAAGGAGCGGGAGGGGAGCGAGCAGTACTTC. Protein: CASSKEREGSEQYF.

The table lists this clonotype with many counts. The gene calls are TRBV29-1 and TRBJ1-2; 10 bases fit TRBD1. The CDR3 has 12 amino acids. Trimming removed 7 bases from V and 8 bases from J; junction bases left unmatched: 7. Germline V gene data show CDR1 as SQVTM and CDR2 as ANQGSEA. The CDR3 is CSAGTGDFGYTF. DNA of the CDR3: TGCAGCGCGGGGACAGGGGATTTCGGCTACACCTTC.